This T cell receptor (beta chain) was retrieved from a study of shared clonotypes between healthy human individuals. The CDR3 has 16 residues. J was trimmed by 4 bases and V by 6 bases; bases with no gene match: 12. The V gene's germline CDR1 is SGHRS and CDR2 YFSETQ. It was 150 to 250 ng DNA, about 30,000 T cell genomes, that sorted-subset replicate PCRs used. Clones were read by immunoSEQ multiplex PCR, and TCRdb kept only the in-frame ones, dropping some. This sample has 2 million to 2.5 million clones, with approximately 95% found just once. This clone was seen once. Sequenced: naive CD4+ T cells sorted from blood. Subset described: CD45RA+ positively selected. This receptor was identified in a man younger than 35 in good health. The chain uses TRBV5-1 and TRBJ1-3; TRBD1 matches at 8 bases. The CDR3 sequence is CASIRDRPSPGNTIYF. The CDR3 region has the DNA TGCGCCAGCATTCGGGACAGGCCCTCTCCCGGAAACACCATATATTTT.